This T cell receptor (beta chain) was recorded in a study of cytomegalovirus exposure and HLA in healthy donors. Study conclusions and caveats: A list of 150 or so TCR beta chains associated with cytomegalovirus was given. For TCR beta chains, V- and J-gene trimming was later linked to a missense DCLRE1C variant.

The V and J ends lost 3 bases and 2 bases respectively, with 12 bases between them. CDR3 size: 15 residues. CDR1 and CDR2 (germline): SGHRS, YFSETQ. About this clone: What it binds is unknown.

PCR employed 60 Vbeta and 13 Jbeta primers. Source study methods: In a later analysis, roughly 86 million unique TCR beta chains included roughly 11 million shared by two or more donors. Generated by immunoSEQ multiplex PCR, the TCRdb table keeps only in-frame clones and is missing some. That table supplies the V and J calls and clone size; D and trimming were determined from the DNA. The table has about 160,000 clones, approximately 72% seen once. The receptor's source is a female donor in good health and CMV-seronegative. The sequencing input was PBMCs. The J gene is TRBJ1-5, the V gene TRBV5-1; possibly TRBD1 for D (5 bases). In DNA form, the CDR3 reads TGCGCCAGCAGCTCCGGGGGAGGCGGCAATCAGCCCCAGCATTTT. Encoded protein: CASSSGGGGNQPQHF.